The entry that follows covers one T cell receptor (beta chain) sequence. No antigen is known for it. The sample originates from a study of cytomegalovirus exposure and HLA in healthy donors. PCR was performed using 60 Vbeta and 13 Jbeta primers. TCRdb keeps only in-frame clones here, not all; method: immunoSEQ multiplex PCR. Among around 120,000 clones listed, around three quarters were seen once. Nominally healthy donors were sampled, though unrecorded immune exposures were likely. The study's findings and limits: Cytomegalovirus status, reportedly, was diagnosed with high specificity and sensitivity by the classifier. Researchers reported that a few CMV-associated chains were confirmed in vitro as CMV antigen-specific. According to the study, roughly 160 TCR beta chains were cytomegalovirus-associated.

The sample taken for sequencing was PBMCs. This TCR was recovered from a female donor in good health and CMV-seropositive.

The CDR3 DNA sequence: TGTGCCAGCAGTGAAAGGTATCGGACGGGAGAAAAACTGTTTTTT. It specifies CASSERYRTGEKLFF. The chain joins TRBV2 to TRBJ1-4; D is unresolved. Germline CDR1 and CDR2: SNHLY and FYNNEI. This CDR3 contains 15 residues. Trimming cost V 2 bases and J 8 bases, with 15 bases left between them.